The 9 T cell receptor beta chains in this list originate from one sample, sequenced in a study of blood T cell repertoires in COVID-19. Assay: immunoSEQ multiplex PCR; the TCRdb copy retains only in-frame clones and omits some. The sample shows around 280,000 clones, around nine tenths of them seen only once. The sequencing input was peripheral blood. The receptors derive from a man in his sixties or seventies with acute or convalescent COVID-19.

This clone has more than one count but fewer than ten. The CDR3 DNA reads TGTGCCTGGAGTCCCCTAGTGCCGGGACAGGGGTCCGGGGAGCTGTTTTTT. It is translated as CAWSPLVPGQGSGELFF. The chain carries TRBV30 and TRBJ2-2, with 10 bases that match TRBD1. Germline CDR1 and CDR2: GTSNPN and SVGIG (reference sequence). The CDR3 spans 17 residues. Trimming removed 2 bases from V and 6 bases from J; junction bases left unmatched: 12.

The chain carries TRBV20-1 and TRBJ2-5; possibly TRBD2 for D (6 bases). The CDR3 totals 11 residues. Trimming removed 7 bases at V and 5 bases at J, with 11 bases between. From germline, CDR1 is DFQATT and CDR2 SNEGSKA (reference sequence). CDR3 amino acids: CSVEGRETQYF. The CDR3 nucleotides read TGCAGTGTTGAAGGGAGGGAGACCCAGTACTTC.

CDR3 nucleotides: TGTGCCAGCAGCTTGTGGGGAGTGAGTACCGGGGAGCTGTTTTTT. It codes for CASSLWGVSTGELFF. The chain joins TRBV7-2 to TRBJ2-2, with a weak D call TRBD2 (5 bases). This CDR3 has 15 amino acids. V shed 3 bases and J shed 5 bases, with 13 bases lying between them. The germline CDR1 and CDR2 sequences are SGHTA and FQGNSA.

The chain has TRBV6-6 and TRBJ1-1; D possibly corresponds to TRBD1 (5 bases). From germline, CDR1 is MNHNY and CDR2 SVGAGI (reference sequence). The CDR3 is 13 amino acids. V dropped 1 base and J dropped 8 bases, with 11 bases sitting between them. CDR3 DNA: TGTGCCAGCAGTTACTACGGGGGACTAGAAGCTTTCTTT. It yields the protein CASSYYGGLEAFF.

V and J are TRBV4-2 and TRBJ2-3; TRBD2 is a possible D gene (6 bases). The length of the CDR3 is 15 residues. Germline V gene sequence: CDR1 LGHNA, CDR2 YNFKEQ. Between the trimmed V and J ends, which lost 8 bases and 0 bases, there was a span of 15 bases. CDR3 bases: TGTGCCAGCGGCGGAGCTGGGACTAGCACAGATACGCAGTATTTT. As protein: CASGGAGTSTDTQYF.

This clone was seen more than once but under ten times. The CDR3 loop is CASSIEGHQWGNEQFF. DNA of the CDR3: TGTGCCAGTAGTATAGAGGGACACCAATGGGGCAATGAGCAGTTCTTC. The chain combines TRBV19 with TRBJ2-1, with D tentatively TRBD1 (6 bases). CDR1 and CDR2 (germline): LNHDA, SQIVND (reference sequence). Trimming removed 0 bases from V and 6 bases from J, with 15 bases in between. The CDR3 has 16 residues.

In its sample, this clone was seen once. The gene calls are TRBV30 and TRBJ2-7, with D possibly matching TRBD2 (6 bases). This CDR3 is built from 14 residues. Germline CDR1 and CDR2: GTSNPN and SVGIG (reference sequence). V lost 1 base, J lost 2 bases, and 12 bases lay in between. The CDR3 here is CAWSARGKTYEQYF. The CDR3 DNA reads TGTGCCTGGAGTGCTCGCGGGAAAACCTACGAGCAGTACTTC.

In its sample, this clone was seen a few times. The chain uses TRBV6-2 or TRBV6-3 and TRBJ1-1; 8 bases are shared with TRBD1. CDR3 size: 14 residues. CDR1 and CDR2 from the germline V gene are MNHEY and SVGEGT. The ends lost 4 bases at V and 7 bases at J; junction bases unmatched: 8. CDR3 nucleotide sequence: TGTGCCAGCAGTTGGACAGGGTGGCGTGGTGAAGCTTTCTTT. Translating gives CASSWTGWRGEAFF.

This chain links TRBV29-1 with TRBJ2-1; 13 nucleotides align to TRBD2. Trimming cost V 3 bases and J 7 bases; bases outside gene matches: 6. The CDR3 extends over 15 amino acids. Germline assignment: CDR1 SQVTM and CDR2 ANQGSEA. The chain's CDR3 is CSVDETSGRRNEQFF. DNA of the CDR3: TGCAGCGTTGATGAGACTAGCGGGAGGAGGAATGAGCAGTTCTTC.